The present TCR beta chain was sequenced within a study of molecular identifiers for immune sequencing clone quantification. TCRdb re-derived calls from the PCR reads in MiXCR, one entry per CDR3 protein. Of hundreds of thousands of distinct CDR3 sequences in the sample, roughly 25% were seen once. In germline, CDR1 is LNHDA, CDR2 SQIVND (reference sequence). The CDR3 spans 16 residues. Study-wide findings and caveats: Clones with over 20 RNA copies captured over 98% of effector molecules but under 1% of naive ones. Spiked Jurkat TCR RNA originating from one cell could reportedly be identified amid about a million naive cells.

This clonotype occurred a few times. Its antigen remains unknown. The specimen was naive CD8+ T cells from blood, with Jurkat cell RNA spiked in. The subset: FACS-sorted CD8+CD4-CCR7+CD45RA+ naive T cells. The TCR sequence derives from a human donor in good health. Some libraries in this study had Jurkat cell RNA spiked in. This chain uses TRBV19 with TRBJ1-6; D call uncertain. CDR3 loop: CATDRERVSYNSPLHF. As DNA, the CDR3 is TGTGCAACGGACCGGGAGAGGGTCTCCTATAATTCACCCCTCCACTTT.